This T cell receptor beta chain comes out of a study of CD8 T cells in ankylosing spondylitis. Regarding the study as a whole: Apparently characteristic of ankylosing spondylitis blood was a TCR beta motif (about eight highly homologous variants). Relatively scarce in peripheral blood, disease-linked clones were CD8+.

To note about this clonotype: Antigen: not known.

TCRdb re-derived calls from the 5' RACE reads in MiXCR, one entry per CDR3 protein. The data hold fewer than 750,000 distinct CDR3 sequences, with around 19% observed a single time. V shed 5 bases, J shed 0 bases, and the junction held 20 bases outside the gene matches. This CDR3 contains 21 residues. In germline, CDR1 is SGHAT, CDR2 FQNNGV. The sequence came from a male donor with ankylosing spondylitis. Sequenced sample: blood, either unsorted or a sorted T cell fraction (not recorded which). The chain is built from TRBV11-2 and TRBJ2-2; 8 bases align to TRBD1. CDR3 in amino acids: CASSRIQLLQGQDTNTGELFF. The CDR3 DNA reads TGTGCCAGCAGCCGAATTCAGCTGTTACAGGGACAGGATACGAACACCGGGGAGCTGTTTTTT. Together with reference TRBV11-2 and TRBJ2-2, the CDR3 gives the full variable domain: EAGVAQSPRYKIIEKRQSVAFWCNPISGHATLYWYQQILGQGPKLLIQFQNNGVVDDSQLPKDRFSAERLKGVDSTLKIQPAKLEDSAVYLCASSRIQLLQGQDTNTGELFFGEGSRLTVL.